This T cell receptor (beta chain) was captured by sequencing in a study of blood T cells in healthy people across ages. General study points: CMV status of donors was unknown, possibly confounding expanded clonotype changes. The unsorted PBMCs prevented any conclusive comparison of naive versus antigen-experienced cells.

V lost 6 bases and J lost 5, with 5 bases in between. The CDR3 runs 12 residues. Per the germline V gene, CDR1 is MDHEN and CDR2 is SYDVKM. This clonotype was seen a handful of times. The antigen remains undetermined. For the second PCR, which ran for about 6 to 11 cycles, a sample-barcoded 5' primer and a J-beta primer mix were used. TCRdb redid the calling of the 5' RACE reads with MiXCR, one entry per CDR3 protein. The profile shows 550,000 to 800,000 distinct CDR3 sequences, around a fifth of them singletons. This chain links TRBV28 with TRBJ2-6; D is uncertain. Sequenced input: blood. The clonotype was recovered from an older man in good health. The CDR3 loop is CASRPRANVLTF. The CDR3 DNA follows: TGTGCCAGCAGGCCAAGGGCCAACGTCCTGACTTTC.